These 27 T cell receptor beta chains were sequenced from one sample in a study of cytomegalovirus exposure and HLA in healthy donors. The PCR made use of 60 Vbeta and 13 Jbeta primers. The method was immunoSEQ multiplex PCR; TCRdb's version includes in-frame clones alone and lacks a portion of them. The table includes more than 75,000 clones, 70% to 85% detected once. The material sequenced was PBMCs. The receptors stem from a man under 40 in good health and CMV-seronegative.

V and J are TRBV28 and TRBJ2-1, with a possible D match to TRBD2 (5 bases). The CDR3 length is 12 residues. From germline, CDR1 is MDHEN and CDR2 SYDVKM. V shed 9 bases and J shed 7 bases, with 13 bases lying between them. CDR3: CASREFRNEQFF. In DNA, the CDR3 is TGTGCCAGTCGGGAATTTCGAAATGAGCAGTTCTTC.

The chain recombines TRBV29-1 with TRBJ2-1; 7 nucleotides agree with TRBD2. The trim removed 7 bases at V and 0 bases at J, leaving 3 bases unmatched. The CDR3 consists of 13 residues. Germline values: CDR1 SQVTM, CDR2 ANQGSEA. This CDR3 is CSGGGDSYNEQFF. For the CDR3, the DNA is TGCAGCGGTGGGGGGGACTCCTACAATGAGCAGTTCTTC.

The chain couples TRBV18 to TRBJ2-5; 9 bases are a match to TRBD1. The CDR3 is 15 residues long. The germline V gene encodes CDR1 KGHSH and CDR2 LQKENI. J gave up 5 bases and V 4 bases, and 8 bases lay outside the gene matches. The DNA for the CDR3 is TGTGCCAGCTCACGAGGACAGGGGACACTGGAGACCCAGTACTTC. Translation gives CASSRGQGTLETQYF. Supplemented by reference TRBV18 and TRBJ2-5, the full variable domain reads NAGVMQNPRHLVRRRGQEARLRCSPMKGHSHVYWYRQLPEEGLKFMVYLQKENIIDESGMPKERFSAEFPKEGPSILRIQQVVRGDSAAYFCASSRGQGTLETQYFGPGTRLLVL.

The V gene is TRBV30, the J gene TRBJ1-5; 7 nucleotides agree with TRBD1. The CDR3 is 14 residues long. V dropped 2 bases and J dropped 2; count of bases not matched to a gene: 3. Germline CDR1 reads GTSNPN; CDR2 reads SVGIG (reference sequence). The CDR3 DNA is TGTGCCTGGAGTCAGGGGGAAGGCAATCAGCCCCAGCATTTT. It encodes CAWSQGEGNQPQHF.

The chain employs TRBV4-2 and TRBJ1-5, with D tentatively TRBD1 (5 bases). The V end was cut by 0 bases, the J end by 1 base, with 10 bases between. The germline gives CDR1 LGHNA, CDR2 YNFKEQ. The CDR3 is 16 amino acids. The CDR3 DNA reads TGTGCCAGCAGCCAAGATTGGGCAGGGAGCAATCAGCCCCAGCATTTT. This encodes CASSQDWAGSNQPQHF.

This chain connects TRBV4-3 to TRBJ2-1; D perhaps matches TRBD2 (5 bases). Trimming removed 4 bases from V and 7 bases from J, with 14 bases in between. Germline CDR1 and CDR2: LGHNA and YSLEER. The CDR3 runs to 14 residues. CDR3 nucleotide sequence: TGCGCCAGCAGCCCTAGGGAAACGGGGAATGAGCAGTTCTTC. This encodes CASSPRETGNEQFF.

The chain combines TRBV9 with TRBJ1-1; 7 nucleotides match TRBD1. The germline V gene has CDR1 SGDLS and CDR2 YYNGEE. The junction had 4 bases not matched to a gene; V was cut back by 4 bases and J by 1 base. This CDR3 has 14 residues. The CDR3 loop is CASSLGTANTEAFF. The CDR3, as DNA: TGTGCCAGCAGCTTGGGGACAGCGAACACTGAAGCTTTCTTT.

The rearrangement uses TRBV27 and TRBJ2-7; 7 bases agree with TRBD2. This CDR3 is 15 amino acids long. Germline lookup yields CDR1 MNHEY and CDR2 SMNVEV (reference sequence). Trimming removed 0 bases from V and 2 bases from J; junction bases left unmatched: 4. For the CDR3, the DNA is TGTGCCAGCAGTTTATCGGCGGGAGTTACCTACGAGCAGTACTTC. The encoded protein is CASSLSAGVTYEQYF.

This clone has only a few counts. Within the sample, other DNA sequences also encode this same CDR3. The rearrangement links TRBV6-4 to TRBJ2-3; 11 positions agree with TRBD2. The germline V gene has CDR1 MRHNA and CDR2 SNTAGT. The CDR3 loop spans 15 amino acids. V shed 3 bases and J 1 base; nucleotides not matched to a gene: 0. CDR3 in amino acids: CASSETSGGTDTQYF. CDR3 bases: TGTGCCAGCAGTGAGACTAGCGGGGGCACAGATACGCAGTATTTT.

This chain links TRBV4-3 with TRBJ1-5; D not resolved. Germline values: CDR1 LGHNA, CDR2 YSLEER. V dropped 3 bases and J dropped 11 bases, with 14 bases sitting between them. The CDR3 covers 13 residues. The CDR3 nucleotides read TGCGCCAGCAGCCAGGATCGGCAGCGGACCCAGCATTTT. Residues: CASSQDRQRTQHF.

The chain uses TRBV5-1 and TRBJ2-3; TRBD2 agrees at 8 bases. This CDR3 is 13 amino acids long. Germline CDR1 and CDR2: SGHRS and YFSETQ. The junction had 6 bases not matched to a gene; V was cut back by 9 bases and J by 3 bases. The CDR3 nucleotides are TGCGCCACCAGAGCGGGGGCAACAGATACGCAGTATTTT. Residues: CATRAGATDTQYF.

The V and J genes are TRBV6-1 and TRBJ1-2; D is perhaps TRBD1 (5 bases). The germline V and J ends were trimmed by 2 bases and 2 bases, with 12 bases remaining between them. Germline V CDR1 and CDR2: MNHNS, SASEGT. CDR3 size: 15 residues. In DNA, the CDR3 is TGTGCCAGCAGTGAAAGGGGCAGCCAAAACTATGGCTACACCTTC. Amino acids: CASSERGSQNYGYTF.

This chain connects TRBV29-1 to TRBJ2-7, with 7 bases fitting TRBD2. CDR3 size: 14 residues. CDR1 is SQVTM and CDR2 is ANQGSEA in the germline V gene. With V trimmed by 7 bases and J by 1 base, 10 bases remained unmatched. CDR3 protein: CSANIGGSSYEQYF. For the CDR3, the DNA is TGCAGCGCTAATATCGGGGGGAGTTCCTACGAGCAGTACTTC.

CDR3 nucleotides: TGTGCCAGCAGCTTCGGCGGCATTAACTATGGCTACACCTTC. Translated: CASSFGGINYGYTF. V usage is TRBV5-6 and J usage is TRBJ1-2; D is undetermined. Trimming took 2 bases from V and 1 from J, leaving 9 bases between them. This CDR3 comprises 14 residues. From germline, CDR1 is SGHDT and CDR2 YYEEEE.

Here the CDR3 DNA reads TGTGCCAGTAGCTACTCCCCATCGGACGAGCAGTACTTC. Protein product: CASSYSPSDEQYF. The V gene is TRBV19, the J gene TRBJ2-7; D not resolved. Germline V gene lookup returns CDR1 LNHDA and CDR2 SQIVND (reference sequence). Between the trimmed V and J ends, which lost 6 bases and 5 bases, there was a span of 14 bases. The CDR3 extends over 13 amino acids.

This chain links TRBV7-6 with TRBJ2-1; TRBD2 aligns across 11 bases. With V trimmed by 5 bases and J by 6 bases, 15 bases remained unmatched. Germline V gives CDR1 SGHVS, CDR2 FNYEAQ. This CDR3 has 18 amino acids. The CDR3 region is CASSQGLDSGRVGNEQFF. In DNA form, the CDR3 reads TGTGCCAGCAGCCAGGGTTTGGATAGCGGGAGGGTTGGCAATGAGCAGTTCTTC.

The chain couples TRBV6-1 to TRBJ2-7; 8 nucleotides align to TRBD1. The CDR3 is 13 amino acids. In germline, CDR1 is MNHNS, CDR2 SASEGT. Germline trimming cut 6 bases from V and 6 bases from J; bases unmatched to any gene: 7. CDR3 DNA: TGTGCCAGCAGCGCGGACAGGGTCGGCGAGCAGTACTTC. Amino acids: CASSADRVGEQYF.

The chain is built from TRBV5-5 and TRBJ2-2; D possibly corresponds to TRBD1 (5 bases). V lost 5 bases and J 6 bases, leaving 20 bases between the germline ends. Looked up from germline, CDR1 is SGHKS and CDR2 is YYEKEE (reference sequence). The CDR3 is made up of 16 amino acids. The CDR3 sequence: CASSSRIKTGPGELFF. CDR3 DNA sequence: TGTGCCAGCAGTTCACGGATTAAAACAGGACCCGGGGAGCTGTTTTTT.

The rearrangement joins TRBV10-3 to TRBJ1-4; 7 positions match TRBD1. The CDR3 is made up of 15 amino acids. Trimming removed 0 bases from V and 6 bases from J; junction bases left unmatched: 4. Germline V lookup: CDR1 ENHRY, CDR2 SYGVKD. The CDR3 DNA follows: TGTGCCATCAGTGAGTCGAGGGGGCTGGATGAAAAACTGTTTTTT. Translated: CAISESRGLDEKLFF.

This clone appeared once. The rearrangement joins TRBV5-1 to TRBJ1-6; TRBD1 matches at 9 bases. Germline V gives CDR1 SGHRS, CDR2 YFSETQ. The CDR3 runs to 16 residues. V gave up 4 bases and J gave up 9 bases; unmatched junction bases: 11. The CDR3 region has the DNA TGCGCCAGCAGCGATCCGGGACAGGGCGTCAGTTCACCCCTCCACTTT. Encoded protein: CASSDPGQGVSSPLHF.

The sample holds a few counts of this clone. The V gene is TRBV5-3, the J gene TRBJ1-5, with D perhaps matching TRBD1 (6 bases). TRBV5-3 is classed as an ORF, of uncertain function. V lost 7 bases to trimming and J lost 7 bases, with 21 bases between them. This CDR3 comprises 15 residues. CDR3 DNA sequence: TGTGCCAGACTGGGGGGGGGCGCGGGACGACAGCCCCAGCATTTT. It is translated as CARLGGGAGRQPQHF.

The CDR3 spells CASIVGAIAEANYGYTF. The CDR3 DNA follows: TGTGCCAGCATCGTAGGGGCCATAGCTGAAGCTAACTATGGCTACACCTTC. The chain has TRBV28 and TRBJ1-2; D perhaps matches TRBD1 (5 bases). Germline V gene lookup returns CDR1 MDHEN and CDR2 SYDVKM. The germline V and J ends were trimmed by 7 bases and 0 bases, with 21 bases remaining between them. CDR3 size: 17 residues.

This clone was seen a few times. The chain employs TRBV19 and TRBJ2-7; 7 bases map to TRBD1. The germline CDR1 and CDR2 sequences are LNHDA and SQIVND (reference sequence). J lost 4 bases, V lost 5 bases, and 5 bases had no gene match. This CDR3 has 13 amino acids. The CDR3, as DNA: TGTGCCAGTAGTGCAGGACAGGCGTACGAGCAGTACTTC. Its protein is CASSAGQAYEQYF.

J is TRBJ1-3 and V is TRBV6-5; a possible D gene is TRBD1 (6 bases). The CDR3 covers 14 residues. Germline loops: CDR1 MNHEY, CDR2 SVGAGI. V lost 6 bases and J lost 0, with 9 bases in between. CDR3 in amino acids: CASRPQGSGNTIYF. CDR3 in DNA: TGTGCCAGCAGACCACAGGGCTCTGGAAACACCATATATTTT.

The chain is built from TRBV6-1 and TRBJ1-5; 9 bases match TRBD1. The ends lost 7 bases at V and 4 bases at J; junction bases unmatched: 2. Germline V gene lookup returns CDR1 MNHNS and CDR2 SASEGT. The CDR3 covers 13 residues. CDR3 bases: TGTGCCAGCAAAGACAGGGGGAATCAGCCCCAGCATTTT. It is translated as CASKDRGNQPQHF.

CDR3: CASKEGAEGYTF. DNA for the CDR3: TGTGCCAGCAAAGAAGGGGCGGAGGGCTACACCTTC. The J gene is TRBJ1-2, the V gene TRBV5-4, with a weak D call TRBD1 (5 bases). Germline lookup yields CDR1 SGHNT and CDR2 YYREEE (reference sequence). The CDR3 has 12 residues. V was pared by 6 bases and J by 8 bases, with 14 bases between.

This clone was observed a handful of times. The J gene is TRBJ1-1, the V gene TRBV18, with D unclear. CDR1 KGHSH and CDR2 LQKENI come from the germline V gene. Trimming left V 3 bases short and J 2 bases short, with 7 bases between. The CDR3 extends over 13 amino acids. The CDR3 DNA follows: TGTGCCAGCTCACCGGCAAGTAACACTGAAGCTTTCTTT. Encoded protein: CASSPASNTEAFF. Full variable domain (outside the CDR3, taken from reference TRBV18 and TRBJ1-1): NAGVMQNPRHLVRRRGQEARLRCSPMKGHSHVYWYRQLPEEGLKFMVYLQKENIIDESGMPKERFSAEFPKEGPSILRIQQVVRGDSAAYFCASSPASNTEAFFGQGTRLTVV.